This TCR beta chain stems from a study of T cells in Graves' hyperthyroidism and ophthalmopathy. Trimming left V 6 bases short and J 7 bases short, with 19 bases between. The CDR3 length is 14 residues. Germline V gene lookup returns CDR1 SGHTA and CDR2 FQGNSA. Amplification of TCR beta CDR3 regions used RNA as the template. With the HTBI primer set, the TCR CDR3 went through a first round of RT-PCR. Using its own MiXCR run on the multiplex PCR reads, TCRdb lists one record per CDR3 protein. This table holds about 770,000 distinct CDR3 sequences, roughly 20% found once. In regard to this clonotype: The antigen is unknown.

Study findings and constraints: The model identified upcoming ophthalmopathy a median about six months ahead of onset.

Blood was obtained at the first hyperthyroidism diagnosis, which preceded any ophthalmopathy symptoms. It was approximately 9.4 ml of fresh peripheral blood that supplied the PBMCs. The V call is TRBV7-2, the J call TRBJ2-7, with D perhaps matching TRBD1 or TRBD2 (5 bases each). The sequencing input was blood. The receptor comes from a woman aged 45-65 years with Graves' hyperthyroidism that later progressed to Graves' ophthalmopathy. Written as DNA, the CDR3 is TGTGCCAGCAGTTCCCCAGGGAGTCTGGGAGAGCAGTACTTC. This codes for CASSSPGSLGEQYF. The full variable domain, rest sourced from reference TRBV7-2 and TRBJ2-7, is GAGVSQSPSNKVTEKGKDVELRCDPISGHTALYWYRQSLGQGLEFLIYFQGNSAPDKSGLPSDRFSAERTGGSVSTLTIQRTQQEDSAVYLCASSSPGSLGEQYFGPGTRLTVT.